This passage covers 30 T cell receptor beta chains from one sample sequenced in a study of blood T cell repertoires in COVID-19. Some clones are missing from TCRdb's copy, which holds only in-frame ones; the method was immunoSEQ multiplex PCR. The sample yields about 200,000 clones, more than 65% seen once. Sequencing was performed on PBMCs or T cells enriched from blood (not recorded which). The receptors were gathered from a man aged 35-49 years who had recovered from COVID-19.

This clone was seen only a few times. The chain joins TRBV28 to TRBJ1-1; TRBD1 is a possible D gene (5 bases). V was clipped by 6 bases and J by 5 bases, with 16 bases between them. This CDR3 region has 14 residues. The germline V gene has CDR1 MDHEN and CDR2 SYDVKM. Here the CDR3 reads CASSPHGGITEAFF. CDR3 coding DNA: TGTGCCAGCAGCCCACACGGGGGGATAACTGAAGCTTTCTTT.

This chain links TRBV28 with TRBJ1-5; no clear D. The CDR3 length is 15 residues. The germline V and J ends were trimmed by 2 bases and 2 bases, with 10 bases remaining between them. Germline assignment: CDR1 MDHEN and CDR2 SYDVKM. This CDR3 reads CASSLRLMGNQPQHF. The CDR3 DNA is TGTGCCAGCAGTTTACGACTTATGGGCAATCAGCCCCAGCATTTT.

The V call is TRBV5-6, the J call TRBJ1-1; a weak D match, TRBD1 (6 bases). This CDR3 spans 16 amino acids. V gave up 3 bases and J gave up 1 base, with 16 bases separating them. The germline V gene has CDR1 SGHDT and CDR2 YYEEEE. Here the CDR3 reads CASSSSPTGRNTEAFF. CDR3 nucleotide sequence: TGTGCCAGCAGCTCTTCTCCGACAGGCCGGAACACTGAAGCTTTCTTT.

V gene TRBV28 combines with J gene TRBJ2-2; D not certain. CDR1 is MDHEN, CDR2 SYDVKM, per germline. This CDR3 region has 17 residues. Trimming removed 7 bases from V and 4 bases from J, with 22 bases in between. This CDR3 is CASIQYSPARSTGELFF. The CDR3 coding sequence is TGTGCCAGCATTCAATACTCGCCCGCTAGATCCACCGGGGAGCTGTTTTTT.

This CDR3 reads CASSLALNIQYF. The CDR3 nucleotides are TGTGCCAGCAGCTTAGCCTTAAACATTCAGTACTTC. The J gene is TRBJ2-4, the V gene TRBV7-9, with D hard to call. With 0 bases removed from V and 6 bases from J, the gap between germline ends came to 3 bases. CDR3 length: 12 residues. Germline CDR1 and CDR2: SEHNR and FQNEAQ (reference sequence). The full variable domain, rest sourced from reference TRBV7-9 and TRBJ2-4, is DTGVSQNPRHKITKRGQNVTFRCDPISEHNRLYWYRQTLGQGPEFLTYFQNEAQLEKSRLLSDRFSAERPKGSFSTLEIQRTEQGDSAMYLCASSLALNIQYFGAGTRLSVL.

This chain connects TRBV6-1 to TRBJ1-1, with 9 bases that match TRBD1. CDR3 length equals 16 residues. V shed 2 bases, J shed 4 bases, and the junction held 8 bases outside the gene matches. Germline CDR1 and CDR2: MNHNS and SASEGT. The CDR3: CASSEPGQGRITEAFF. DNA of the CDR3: TGTGCCAGCAGTGAACCGGGACAGGGTAGGATCACTGAAGCTTTCTTT.

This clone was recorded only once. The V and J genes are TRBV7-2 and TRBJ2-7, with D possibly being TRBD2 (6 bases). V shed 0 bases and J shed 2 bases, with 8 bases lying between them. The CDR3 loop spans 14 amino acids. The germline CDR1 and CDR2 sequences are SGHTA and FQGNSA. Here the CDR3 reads CASSLAGGTYEQYF. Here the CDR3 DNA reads TGTGCCAGCAGCTTAGCGGGGGGTACCTACGAGCAGTACTTC.

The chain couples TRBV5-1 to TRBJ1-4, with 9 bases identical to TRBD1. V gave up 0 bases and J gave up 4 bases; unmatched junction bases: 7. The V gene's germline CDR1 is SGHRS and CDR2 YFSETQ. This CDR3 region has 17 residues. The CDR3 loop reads CASSLGGPGQGNEKLFF. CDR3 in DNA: TGCGCCAGCAGCTTGGGAGGACCGGGACAGGGTAATGAAAAACTGTTTTTT.

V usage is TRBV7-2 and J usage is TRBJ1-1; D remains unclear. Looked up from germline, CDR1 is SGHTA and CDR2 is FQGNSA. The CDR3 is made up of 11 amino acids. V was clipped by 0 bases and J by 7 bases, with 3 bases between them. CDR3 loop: CASSLASEAFF. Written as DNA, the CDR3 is TGTGCCAGCAGCTTAGCCAGTGAAGCTTTCTTT.

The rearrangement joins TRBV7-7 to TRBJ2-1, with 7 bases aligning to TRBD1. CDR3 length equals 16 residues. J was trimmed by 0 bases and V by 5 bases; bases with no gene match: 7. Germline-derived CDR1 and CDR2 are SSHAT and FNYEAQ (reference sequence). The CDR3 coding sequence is TGTGCCAGCAGCCAAAACTCAGGGGGCTCCTACAATGAGCAGTTCTTC. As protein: CASSQNSGGSYNEQFF.

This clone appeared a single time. The CDR3 loop is CASSPPNRVSTNEKLFF. In nucleotides, the CDR3 is TGTGCCAGCTCACCACCGAACAGGGTTTCAACTAATGAAAAACTGTTTTTT. The V gene is TRBV18, the J gene TRBJ1-4; TRBD1 might be the D (6 bases). Germline CDR1 reads KGHSH; CDR2 reads LQKENI. CDR3 size: 17 residues. V gave up 0 bases and J gave up 0 bases, with 11 bases separating them.

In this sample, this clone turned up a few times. The CDR3 DNA reads TGTGCCTGGAGTGTCGGACAGGGGGCCTCAGGGGGCAATCAGCCCCAGCATTTT. This codes for CAWSVGQGASGGNQPQHF. This chain joins TRBV30 and TRBJ1-5; 11 nucleotides agree with TRBD1. This CDR3 spans 18 amino acids. Looked up from germline, CDR1 is GTSNPN and CDR2 is SVGIG (reference sequence). Unmatched junction bases numbered 9, after V lost 0 bases and J lost 2 bases. The full variable domain, rest sourced from reference TRBV30 and TRBJ1-5, is SQTIHQWPATLVQPVGSPLSLECTVEGTSNPNLYWYRQAAGRGLQLLFYSVGIGQISSEVPQNLSASRPQDRQFILSSKKLLLSDSGFYLCAWSVGQGASGGNQPQHFGDGTRLSIL.

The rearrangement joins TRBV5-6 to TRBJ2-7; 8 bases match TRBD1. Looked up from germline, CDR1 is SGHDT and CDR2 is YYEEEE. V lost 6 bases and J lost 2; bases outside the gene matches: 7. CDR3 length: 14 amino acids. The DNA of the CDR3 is TGTGCCAGCAAGCAGACAGGGGCGGCCTACGAGCAGTACTTC. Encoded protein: CASKQTGAAYEQYF.

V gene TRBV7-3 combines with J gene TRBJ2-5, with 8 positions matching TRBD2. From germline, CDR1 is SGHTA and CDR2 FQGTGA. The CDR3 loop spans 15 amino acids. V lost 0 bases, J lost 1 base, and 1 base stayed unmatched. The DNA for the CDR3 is TGTGCCAGCAGCTTAACCAGCGGGGGCCAAGAGACCCAGTACTTC. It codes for CASSLTSGGQETQYF.

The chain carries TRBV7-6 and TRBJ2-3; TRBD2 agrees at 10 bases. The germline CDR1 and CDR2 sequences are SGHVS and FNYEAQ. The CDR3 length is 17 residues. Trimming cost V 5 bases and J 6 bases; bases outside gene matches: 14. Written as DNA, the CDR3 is TGTGCCAGCAGCGCCCGAGGAGCGGGGGGGCTAACGGATACGCAGTATTTT. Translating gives CASSARGAGGLTDTQYF.

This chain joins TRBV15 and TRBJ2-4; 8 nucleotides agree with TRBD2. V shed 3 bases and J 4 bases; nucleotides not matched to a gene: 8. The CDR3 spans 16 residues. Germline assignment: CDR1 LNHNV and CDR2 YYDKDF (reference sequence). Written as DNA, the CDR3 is TGTGCCACCAGCAGGGGTAGAGCGGGGGCAAAAAACATTCAGTACTTC. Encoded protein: CATSRGRAGAKNIQYF.

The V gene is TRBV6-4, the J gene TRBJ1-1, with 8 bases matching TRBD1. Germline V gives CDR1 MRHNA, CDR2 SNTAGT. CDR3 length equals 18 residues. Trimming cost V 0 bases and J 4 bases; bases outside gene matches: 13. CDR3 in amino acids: CASSDSTGGSSSLTEAFF. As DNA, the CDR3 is TGTGCCAGCAGTGACTCTACAGGGGGGTCCAGTAGCCTCACTGAAGCTTTCTTT.

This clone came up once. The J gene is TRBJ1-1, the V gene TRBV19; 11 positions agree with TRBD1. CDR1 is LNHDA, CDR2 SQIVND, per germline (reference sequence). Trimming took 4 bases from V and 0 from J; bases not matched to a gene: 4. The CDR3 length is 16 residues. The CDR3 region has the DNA TGTGCCAGTAGTACCCGGACAGGGGGCTTGAACACTGAAGCTTTCTTT. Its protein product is CASSTRTGGLNTEAFF.

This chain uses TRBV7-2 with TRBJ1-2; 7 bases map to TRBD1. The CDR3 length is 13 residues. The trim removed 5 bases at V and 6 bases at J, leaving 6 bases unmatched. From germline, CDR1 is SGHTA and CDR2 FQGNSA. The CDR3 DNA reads TGTGCCAGCAGCCGGACAGGTTTTAATGGCTACACCTTC. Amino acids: CASSRTGFNGYTF.

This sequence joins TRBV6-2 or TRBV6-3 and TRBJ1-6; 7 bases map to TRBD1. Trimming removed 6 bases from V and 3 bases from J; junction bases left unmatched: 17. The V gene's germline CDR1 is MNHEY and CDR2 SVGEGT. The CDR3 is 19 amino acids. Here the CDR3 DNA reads TGTGCCAGCAGCCAGTCCGGGACAGCCCTTCGGGGCTATAATTCACCCCTCCACTTT. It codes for CASSQSGTALRGYNSPLHF.

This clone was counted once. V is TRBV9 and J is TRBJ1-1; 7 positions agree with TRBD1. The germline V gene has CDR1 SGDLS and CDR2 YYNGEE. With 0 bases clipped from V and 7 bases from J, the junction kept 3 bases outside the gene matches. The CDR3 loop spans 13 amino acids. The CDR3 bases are TGTGCCAGCAGCGTAGAACAGGGGTTTGAAGCTTTCTTT. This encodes CASSVEQGFEAFF.

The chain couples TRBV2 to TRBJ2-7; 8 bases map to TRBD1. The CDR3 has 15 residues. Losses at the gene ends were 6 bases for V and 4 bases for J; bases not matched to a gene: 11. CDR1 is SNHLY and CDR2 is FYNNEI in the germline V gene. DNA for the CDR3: TGTGCCAGCAGCGTGCAGGGGGCTTTAGGGTACGAGCAGTACTTC. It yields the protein CASSVQGALGYEQYF.

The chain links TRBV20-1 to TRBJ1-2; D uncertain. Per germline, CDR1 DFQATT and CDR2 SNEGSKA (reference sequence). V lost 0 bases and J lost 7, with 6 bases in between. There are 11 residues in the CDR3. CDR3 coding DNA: TGCAGTGCTAGAGACAATAGTGGCTACACCTTC. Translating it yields CSARDNSGYTF.

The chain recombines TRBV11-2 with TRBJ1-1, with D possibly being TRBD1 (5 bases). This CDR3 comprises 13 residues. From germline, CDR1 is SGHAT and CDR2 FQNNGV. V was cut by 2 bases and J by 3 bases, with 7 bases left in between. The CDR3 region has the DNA TGTGCCAGCAGCTTAACGGGGGACACTGAAGCTTTCTTT. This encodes CASSLTGDTEAFF.

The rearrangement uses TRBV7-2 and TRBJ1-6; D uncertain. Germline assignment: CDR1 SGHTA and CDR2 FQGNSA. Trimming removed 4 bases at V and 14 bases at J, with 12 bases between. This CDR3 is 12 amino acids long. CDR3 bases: TGTGCCAGCAGCTCCGGAGATCAATCCCTCCACTTT. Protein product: CASSSGDQSLHF.

DNA of the CDR3: TGTGCCAGCAGCGCCCGACAGGGGAGGTCACCCCTCCACTTT. Protein: CASSARQGRSPLHF. The chain uses TRBV9 and TRBJ1-6, with TRBD1 identical over 8 bases. Trimming at V came to 3 bases and at J to 10 bases, leaving 6 bases not matched to a gene. The CDR3 is 14 residues long. The germline gives CDR1 SGDLS, CDR2 YYNGEE. Variable domain in full (rest from reference TRBV9 and TRBJ1-6): DSGVTQTPKHLITATGQRVTLRCSPRSGDLSVYWYQQSLDQGLQFLIQYYNGEERAKGNILERFSAQQFPDLHSELNLSSLELGDSALYFCASSARQGRSPLHFGNGTRLTVT.

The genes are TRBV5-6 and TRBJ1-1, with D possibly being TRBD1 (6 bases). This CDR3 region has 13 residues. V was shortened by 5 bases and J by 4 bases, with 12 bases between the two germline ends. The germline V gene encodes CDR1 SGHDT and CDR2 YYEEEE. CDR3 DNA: TGTGCCAGCAGGGGGGGGCCGGCCACTGAAGCTTTCTTT. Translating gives CASRGGPATEAFF. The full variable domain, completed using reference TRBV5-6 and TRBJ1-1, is DAGVTQSPTHLIKTRGQQVTLRCSPKSGHDTVSWYQQALGQGPQFIFQYYEEEERQRGNFPDRFSGHQFPNYSSELNVNALLLGDSALYLCASRGGPATEAFFGQGTRLTVV.

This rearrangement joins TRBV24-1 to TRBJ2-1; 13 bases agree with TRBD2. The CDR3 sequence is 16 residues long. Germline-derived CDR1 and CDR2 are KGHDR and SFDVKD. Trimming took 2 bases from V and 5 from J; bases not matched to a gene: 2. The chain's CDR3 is CATSDSGLAGDNEQFF. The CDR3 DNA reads TGTGCCACCAGTGATTCCGGACTAGCGGGGGACAATGAGCAGTTCTTC.

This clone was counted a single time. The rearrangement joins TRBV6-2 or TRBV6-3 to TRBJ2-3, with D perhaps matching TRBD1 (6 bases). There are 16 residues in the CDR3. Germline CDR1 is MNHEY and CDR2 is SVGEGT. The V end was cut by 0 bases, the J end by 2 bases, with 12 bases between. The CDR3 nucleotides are TGTGCCAGCAGTTACTCTCAGGGGCCAAACACAGATACGCAGTATTTT. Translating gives CASSYSQGPNTDTQYF.

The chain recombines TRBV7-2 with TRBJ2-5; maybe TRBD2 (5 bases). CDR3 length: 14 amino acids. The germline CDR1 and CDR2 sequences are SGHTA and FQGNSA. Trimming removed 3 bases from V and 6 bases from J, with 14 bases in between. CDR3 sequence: CASSFPGVRQTQYF. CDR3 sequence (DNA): TGTGCCAGCAGCTTTCCCGGGGTTAGGCAGACCCAGTACTTC.